This TCR beta chain was sequenced for a study of CD8+ T cells in alopecia areata. The germline gives CDR1 FNHDT, CDR2 SITEND (reference sequence). V shed 4 bases and J 1 base; nucleotides not matched to a gene: 4. This CDR3 region has 15 residues. RNA was extracted and reverse transcribed into cDNA as the sequencing template. Profiled with immunoSEQ multiplex PCR; TCRdb holds only in-frame clones, not every one. The sample holds approximately 300,000 clones, and no clone turns up only once. The pooled cutaneous lymph node cells were sorted using several markers (CD4, CD8alpha, NKG2D, NKG2ACE and others). Points on this clone: The antigen remains undetermined. Mouse gene names and germline throughout. Sequencing ends 4 residues short of the CDR3 end; the germline J gene provides the rest.

Study-wide results and caveats: It was lesional scalp, especially alopecia totalis/universalis, that showed higher clonality than normal scalp.

The sample was CD4+ T cells sorted from a lymph node. The chain is built from TRBV19 and TRBJ2-3; 9 bases agree with TRBD2. The sequence was obtained from a C3H/HeJ mouse with alopecia areata. This mouse strain has H2-k as its MHC haplotype. CDR3 DNA, as far as it was read: TGTGCCAGCAGTCGACTGGGGGAAGGTGCAGAA. Translated, it gives CASSRLGEGAE. The CDR3, in full, reads CASSRLGEGAETLYF.